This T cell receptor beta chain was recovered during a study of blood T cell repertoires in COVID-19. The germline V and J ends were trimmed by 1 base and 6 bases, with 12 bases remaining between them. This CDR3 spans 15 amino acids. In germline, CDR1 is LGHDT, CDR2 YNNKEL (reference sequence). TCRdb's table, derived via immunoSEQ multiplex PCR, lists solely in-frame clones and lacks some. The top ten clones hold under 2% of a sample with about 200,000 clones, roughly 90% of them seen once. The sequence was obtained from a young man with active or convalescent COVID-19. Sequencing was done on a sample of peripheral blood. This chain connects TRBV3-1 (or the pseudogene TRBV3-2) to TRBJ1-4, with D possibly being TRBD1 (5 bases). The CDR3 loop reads CASSQVWGVDEKLFF. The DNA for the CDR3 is TGTGCCAGCAGCCAAGTTTGGGGGGTCGATGAAAAACTGTTTTTT.